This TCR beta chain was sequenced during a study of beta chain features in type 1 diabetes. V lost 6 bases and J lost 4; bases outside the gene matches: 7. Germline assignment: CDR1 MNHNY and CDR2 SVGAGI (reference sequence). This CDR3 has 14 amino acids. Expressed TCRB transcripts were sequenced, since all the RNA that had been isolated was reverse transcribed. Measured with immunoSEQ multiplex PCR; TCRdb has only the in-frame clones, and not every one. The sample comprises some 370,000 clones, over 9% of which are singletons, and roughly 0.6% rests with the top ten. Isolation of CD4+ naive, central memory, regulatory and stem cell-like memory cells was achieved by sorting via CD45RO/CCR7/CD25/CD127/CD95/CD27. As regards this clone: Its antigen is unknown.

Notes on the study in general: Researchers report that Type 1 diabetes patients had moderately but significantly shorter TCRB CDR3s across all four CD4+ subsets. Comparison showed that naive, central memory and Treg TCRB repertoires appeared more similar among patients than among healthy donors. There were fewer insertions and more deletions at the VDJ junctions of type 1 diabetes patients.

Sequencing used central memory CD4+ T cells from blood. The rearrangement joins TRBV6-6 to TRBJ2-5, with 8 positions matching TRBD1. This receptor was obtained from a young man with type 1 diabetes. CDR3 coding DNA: TGTGCCAGCAGCCGACCCGACAGGGGAGAGACCCAGTACTTC. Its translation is CASSRPDRGETQYF.